This TCR beta chain was sequenced for a study of cytomegalovirus exposure and HLA in healthy donors. V shed 6 bases and J shed 6 bases, with 8 bases lying between them. Germline values: CDR1 SNHLY, CDR2 FYNNEI. CDR3 size: 11 residues. Findings of the study overall: A previous analysis found most TCR beta V segments productive roughly 90% or roughly 30% of the time. In vitro assays verified that a few CMV-associated chains recognized CMV antigens specifically.

As for this clone: Its antigen is as yet unknown.

In the PCR, 60 Vbeta and 13 Jbeta primers were used. The method was immunoSEQ multiplex PCR; TCRdb's version includes in-frame clones alone and lacks a portion of them. Of around 180,000 clones detected, around nine tenths appear once; the ten largest clones hold 1.5% to 2%. The sequenced material came from PBMCs. The V and J genes are TRBV2 and TRBJ1-1; D gene ambiguous. This receptor was identified in a woman younger than 30 in good health and CMV-seronegative. The CDR3 is CASSGGAEAFF. The DNA of the CDR3 is TGTGCCAGCAGCGGCGGAGCTGAAGCTTTCTTT.